The source of this T cell receptor beta chain is a study of cytomegalovirus exposure and HLA in healthy donors. Findings and caveats of the study: A later analysis found TCR association rates differed by HLA locus, highest for DRB1 and lowest for HLA-C. Presence/absence analyses assumed roughly uniform sequencing depth across donors. Analysis was carried out at a later point, and it linked a missense DCLRE1C variant to TCR beta V- and J-gene trimming. By a later analysis, the bulk of CMV-associated TCR beta chains appeared HLA-restricted.

The CDR3 is 12 residues long. Germline CDR1 is SGHTS and CDR2 is YDEGEE. V was shortened by 4 bases and J by 5 bases, with 8 bases between the two germline ends. The PCR used 60 Vbeta and 13 Jbeta primers. Repertoires were generated with immunoSEQ multiplex PCR, while TCRdb's copy carries only in-frame clones and drops some. The sample includes around 94,000 clones, about 77% of them seen just once. This clone occurred once. Its antigen is not known. This receptor was taken from a woman aged 40 to 49 in good health and CMV-seronegative. Sequencing was performed on PBMCs. The chain couples TRBV5-8 to TRBJ2-3; D is ambiguous. CDR3: CASSPYRDTQYF. In DNA form, the CDR3 reads TGTGCCAGCAGCCCCTATCGAGATACGCAGTATTTT.